This TCR beta chain comes out of a study of blood T cell repertoires in COVID-19. With 4 bases clipped from V and 7 bases from J, the junction kept 7 bases outside the gene matches. CDR1 and CDR2 (germline): SGHAT, FQNNGV. The CDR3 consists of 15 residues. In terms of age and location, participants ranged from roughly 18 to 95 years and lived in 24 US areas. This clone was found a few times. Measured with immunoSEQ multiplex PCR; TCRdb has only the in-frame clones, and not every one. The table includes around 190,000 clones, approximately 86% detected once. The rearrangement uses TRBV11-2 and TRBJ1-1, with 12 bases matching TRBD1. This receptor was taken from a woman aged 40 to 55 in a cohort exposed to, infected with or recovered from COVID-19 (not recorded which). The specimen sequenced was PBMCs or T cells enriched from blood (not recorded which). DNA for the CDR3: TGTGCCAGCAGCTCGGGGACAGGGGGCGCGAATGAAGCTTTCTTT. This translates into CASSSGTGGANEAFF.